Described below is a single T cell receptor beta chain sequence and its context. What it recognizes is unknown. PCR employed 60 Vbeta and 13 Jbeta primers. Data came from immunoSEQ multiplex PCR; TCRdb stores just in-frame clones and leaves some out. Among roughly 130,000 clones listed, over 60% were seen once. The data were obtained in a study of cytomegalovirus exposure and HLA in healthy donors. Study-wide findings and caveats: Most TCR beta V segments were productive about 87% or about 30% of the time in an earlier analysis. Three chains linked to CMV were shown in vitro to be specific for CMV antigens. CMV serostatus was the sole immune exposure information available. The dataset shows that most TCR sequences were rare, while some public TCRs occurred in many donors.

The V gene's germline CDR1 is SGHTA and CDR2 FQGTGA. CDR3 length equals 14 residues. V was cut by 5 bases and J by 1 base, with 11 bases left in between. The sequence was obtained from a human donor in good health. The sequenced sample consisted of PBMCs. V gene TRBV7-3 combines with J gene TRBJ1-1, with D hard to call. The DNA for the CDR3 is TGTGCCAGCAGCCCCCAGGCAGAGAACACTGAAGCTTTCTTT. Translated, it gives CASSPQAENTEAFF.